Listed below are T cell receptor beta chains from one sample, sequenced in a study of breast tumors, draining lymph nodes, adjacent tissues. TCRdb re-called the multiplex PCR reads through MiXCR, storing one row per CDR3 protein. The sample shows some 170,000 distinct CDR3 sequences, about 30% of them seen only once. The sequenced material came from axillary lymph node tissue. The receptor source for this set is a female donor with breast cancer. Some clones in this sample may be carry-over from other donors' samples. Each CDR3 is given with its conserved first and last residue. Fields, in order: J gene, D gene, V gene, clone size, CDR3 protein, CDR3 DNA. A D gene is named only where the DNA matches it firmly. The listing skips clone size in some rows; elsewhere it reads once, few, many or a size class.

>TRBJ1-5|.|TRBV2|.
CASMDKVGQPQHF
TGTGCCAGCATGGACAAGGTAGGACAGCCCCAGCATTTT
>TRBJ2-5|TRBD2|TRBV7-9|many
CASSTRTSGSQETQYF
TGTGCCAGCAGTACCCGGACTAGCGGCTCCCAAGAGACCCAGTACTTC
>TRBJ2-3|TRBD2|TRBV7-3|many
CASSYSSGATDTQYF
TGTGCCAGCAGCTACTCTAGCGGGGCCACAGATACGCAGTATTTT
>TRBJ2-5|.|TRBV2|.
CASRMGLGTYNETQYF
TGTGCCAGCAGGATGGGTCTTGGGACCTACAATGAGACCCAGTACTTC
>TRBJ2-7|.|TRBV28|many
CASRKGRYEQYF
TGTGCCAGTCGCAAGGGTAGGTACGAGCAGTACTTC
>TRBJ1-2|.|TRBV6-5|.
CASRKRERTYGYTF
TGTGCCAGCAGGAAGCGGGAGCGGACCTATGGCTACACCTTC
>TRBJ1-4|.|TRBV12-3/TRBV12-4|many
CASTAAAEGEKLFF
TGTGCCAGCACCGCGGCCGCGGAGGGTGAAAAACTGTTTTTT
>TRBJ2-5|.|TRBV15|many
CATITGQETQYF
TGTGCCACCATCACCGGGCAAGAGACCCAGTACTTC
>TRBJ2-7|.|TRBV7-9|many
CASSLSNGPGEQYF
TGTGCCAGCAGCCTTAGTAACGGTCCAGGGGAGCAGTACTTC
>TRBJ2-4|.|TRBV7-2|many
CASSPAGGGNIQYF
TGTGCCAGCAGCCCTGCCGGGGGAGGAAACATTCAGTACTTC
>TRBJ2-7|TRBD2|TRBV10-3|.
CASSGGGGRTEQYF
TGTGCCAGCAGTGGGGGCGGGGGGAGAACCGAGCAGTACTTC
>TRBJ2-7|TRBD1|TRBV18|many
CASSPQTGDLSYEQYF
TGTGCCAGCTCACCACAGACAGGGGACCTCTCCTACGAGCAGTACTTC
>TRBJ2-7|TRBD1|TRBV9|many
CASGTGSYEQYF
TGTGCCAGCGGGACAGGGTCCTACGAGCAGTACTTC
>TRBJ2-7|.|TRBV7-2|.
CASSSWGISYEQYF
TGTGCCAGCAGCTCATGGGGCATATCCTACGAGCAGTACTTC
>TRBJ1-4|.|TRBV29-1|.
CSVVGGAGEKLFF
TGCAGCGTTGTTGGGGGGGCCGGTGAAAAACTGTTTTTT
>TRBJ2-1|TRBD2|TRBV4-2|.
CASSPGTSGSAYNEQFF
TGTGCCAGCAGCCCAGGGACTAGCGGGAGTGCGTACAATGAGCAGTTCTTC
>TRBJ2-7|.|TRBV29-1|.
CSVLSRAYEQYF
TGCAGCGTTCTCTCCAGGGCCTACGAGCAGTACTTC
>TRBJ2-1|.|TRBV30|many
CAWEKVPGPYNEQFF
TGTGCCTGGGAGAAGGTCCCCGGGCCCTACAATGAGCAGTTCTTC
>TRBJ1-1|.|TRBV7-9|few
CASSSRLGGTEAFF
TGTGCCAGCAGCTCCCGTTTGGGCGGCACTGAAGCTTTCTTT
>TRBJ1-5|.|TRBV19|many
CASSIGAPRGTSNQPQHF
TGTGCCAGTAGTATAGGAGCGCCACGGGGGACTAGCAATCAGCCCCAGCATTTT
>TRBJ2-7|.|TRBV2|.
CASCRSSYEQYF
TGTGCCAGCTGTCGAAGCTCCTACGAGCAGTACTTT